The 13 T cell receptor beta chains below all came from one sample that was sequenced in a study of tumor and adjacent non-tumor tissue in lung cancer (dated by TCRdb to 2017 to 2018). Library preparation employed multiplex PCR. The reads were generated on an Illumina HiSeq 2500. TCRbeta libraries were built by three rounds of nested PCR using primers (Table S4), following protocols modified from ARM-PCR. The public reads were quality trimmed at Q25 with fastp and then assembled into clones with MiXCR by TCRdb, keeping productive beta chains. Records with the same CDR3 protein are collapsed into one entry carrying the most frequent genes and DNA. This sample comprises about 110,000 distinct CDR3 sequences, 60% to 80% of them detected only once. The ten top clones hold 15% to 20% of the sample. RNA was isolated from bulk, unsorted tissue, and RNA quality was assessed with a NanoDrop ND-1000 and an Agilent 2100. Distant non-tumor tissue taken more than 3 cm from the tumor edge was used as the normal lung sample.

The sample consisted of distant non-tumor lung tissue. All receptors come from a man in his fifties or sixties with non-small cell lung cancer.

The chain has TRBV29-1 and TRBJ2-1; D is perhaps TRBD2 (5 bases). The CDR3 is 11 amino acids. From germline, CDR1 is SQVTM and CDR2 ANQGSEA. Deletions cut 7 bases from V and 16 bases from J, with 20 bases between. The CDR3 DNA reads as TGCAGCGGGCGGACTGACAATGAGCGCTTCTTC. It codes for CSGRTDNERFF.

This clonotype appeared a single time. A much bigger clone sits one base away, suggesting this may be a read error. This chain connects TRBV19 to TRBJ2-7; D is perhaps TRBD2 (6 bases). V was pared by 2 bases and J by 4 bases, with 18 bases between. The CDR3 sequence is 16 residues long. CDR1 and CDR2 (germline): LNHDA, SQIVND (reference sequence). The CDR3 DNA reads as TGTGCCAGTAGTATACTTCCGGCTATCGGGAGATACGAGCAGTACTTC. Its protein is CASSILPAIGRYEQYF. Drawing the rest from reference TRBV19 and TRBJ2-7, the complete variable domain is DGGITQSPKYLFRKEGQNVTLSCEQNLNHDAMYWYRQDPGQGLRLIYYSQIVNDFQKGDIAEGYSVSREKKESFPLTVTSAQKNPTAFYLCASSILPAIGRYEQYFGPGTRLTVT.

Note on this clonotype: The conserved phenylalanine or tryptophan normally closing the CDR3 is absent here, so this likely arose from a read error. V and J are TRBV6-1 and TRBJ1-5, with D perhaps matching TRBD1 (5 bases). This CDR3 has 17 amino acids. Germline CDR1 MNHNS, CDR2 SASEGT. Trimming shortened V by 3 bases and J by 0 bases, and 15 bases separated the two germline ends. In DNA, the CDR3 is TGTGCCAGCAGTGATACAAGGGCAGGGAATAGCAATCAGCCCCAGCATTGT. Protein: CASSDTRAGNSNQPQHC.

This clonotype was seen only a few times. A read error is possible here, since a much larger clone lies one base away. The chain joins TRBV7-9 to TRBJ1-1, with 7 nucleotides matching TRBD1. The trim removed 6 bases at V and 4 bases at J, leaving 2 bases unmatched. The germline V gene has CDR1 SEHNR and CDR2 FQNEAQ (reference sequence). This CDR3 comprises 12 residues. In DNA, the CDR3 is TGTGCCAGCAGAGGGACAGTCACTGAAGCTTTCTTT. The encoded protein is CASRGTVTEAFF.

Details on this clonotype: Sequence at one end of the junction differs from germline and may be a read error. The chain recombines TRBV12-3 or TRBV12-4 with TRBJ1-6, with TRBD1 matching 8 bases. This CDR3 comprises 14 residues. CDR3 amino acids: CVSRQTGVNSPLRF. CDR3 DNA sequence: TGTGTCAGCAGACAGACAGGGGTTAATTCACCCCTCCGCTTT.

On this clonotype itself: A read error may produce the germline difference seen at one junction end. The chain is built from TRBV20-1 and TRBJ2-7; no reliable D call. This CDR3 spans 12 amino acids. Germline CDR1 reads DFQATT; CDR2 reads SNEGSKA (reference sequence). The CDR3 loop is CCAKASTYEQYF. DNA for the CDR3: TGCTGTGCAAAGGCTTCCACCTACGAGCAGTACTTC.

This clonotype was counted between two and nine times. The V gene is TRBV7-8, the J gene TRBJ2-5; TRBD2 aligns across 8 bases. Unmatched junction bases numbered 14, after V lost 5 bases and J lost 3 bases. CDR3 length equals 17 residues. Germline CDR1 SGHVS, CDR2 FQNEAQ. In nucleotides, the CDR3 is TGTGCCAGCAGCCCCCCCGCTGGCACAGCGGGGGAAGAGACCCAGTACTTC. Translated: CASSPPAGTAGEETQYF.

On this clonotype itself: Because it lacks the conserved phenylalanine or tryptophan at the end, this CDR3 is likely a read error. The rearrangement links TRBV29-1 to TRBJ2-7; no definite D call. This CDR3 spans 11 amino acids. Germline CDR1 reads SQVTM; CDR2 reads ANQGSEA. The CDR3 DNA reads TGCAACGTTAGTCTGGTTTACGAGCAGTACATC. Protein product: CNVSLVYEQYI.

Note on this clonotype: One end of the junction varies from germline; a read error may be responsible. The chain links TRBV5-4 to TRBJ1-2; possible D gene TRBD1, 5 bases. Germline V CDR1 and CDR2: SGHNT, YYREEE (reference sequence). This CDR3 contains 14 residues. The CDR3 DNA is TGTGCCAGCAACTTGGGGCAGGGAGAGGCTGGCTACACCTTC. Amino acids: CASNLGQGEAGYTF.

The V gene is TRBV30, the J gene TRBJ2-6; D perhaps matches TRBD2 (6 bases). The CDR3 contains 16 residues. Trimming took off 5 bases at V and 1 base at J, with 15 bases between the two ends. Germline-derived CDR1 and CDR2 are GTSNPN and SVGIG (reference sequence). The CDR3 DNA follows: TGTGCCTGGGCCGTAGCGGAGCGGTCTGGGGCCAACGTCCTGACTTTC. Its translation is CAWAVAERSGANVLTF.

The V call is TRBV19, the J call TRBJ2-1; 10 bases are shared with TRBD2. V shed 3 bases and J 6 bases; nucleotides not matched to a gene: 8. This CDR3 has 16 amino acids. Per germline, CDR1 LNHDA and CDR2 SQIVND (reference sequence). The CDR3 region is CASSISSGSPFNEQFF. The DNA of the CDR3 is TGTGCCAGTAGTATCTCTAGCGGGAGTCCCTTCAATGAGCAGTTCTTC.

In regard to this clonotype: This may stem from a read error, because a much larger clone lies one nucleotide away. This sequence joins TRBV7-8 and TRBJ2-3, with 8 bases aligning to TRBD2. With 2 bases clipped from V and 6 bases from J, the junction kept 7 bases outside the gene matches. CDR1 and CDR2 from the germline V gene are SGHVS and FQNEAQ. This CDR3 spans 15 amino acids. Here the CDR3 reads CASSLFGGAWDTQYF. The CDR3 nucleotides are TGTGCCAGCAGCTTATTCGGGGGGGCATGGGATACGCAGTATTTT.

This clonotype was counted at least ten times. The CDR3 region is CASSFPQGGRTGGTEAFF. The CDR3 coding sequence is TGTGCCAGCAGTTTTCCTCAGGGGGGGCGGACAGGGGGCACTGAAGCTTTCTTT. The chain has TRBV28 and TRBJ1-1; TRBD1 matches 10 bases. V was clipped by 3 bases and J by 4 bases; unmatched bases: 14. This CDR3 contains 18 residues. CDR1 is MDHEN and CDR2 is SYDVKM in the germline V gene.